This entry lists 27 T cell receptor beta chains sequenced from one sample in a study of T cell repertoires in cytomegalovirus infection. TCRdb reprocessed the reads with MiXCR, giving one entry per CDR3 protein. The data contain about 770,000 distinct CDR3 sequences, under 35% of them singletons. For these TCRs, the target antigens are not known. This specimen consisted of cultured CD8+ T cells from PBMCs, obtained from culture after CMV antigen stimulation. The receptors were gathered from a human donor in good health (CMV status not recorded). Some clones in this sample may be carry-over from other donors' samples.

This clonotype was seen a handful of times. This chain links TRBV28 with TRBJ2-5; maybe TRBD1 (5 bases). This CDR3 has 14 amino acids. Trimming removed 6 bases at V and 5 bases at J, with 16 bases between. The V gene's germline CDR1 is MDHEN and CDR2 SYDVKM. Here the CDR3 DNA reads TGTGCCAGCAGAGAATCCCTGGGGCCGGAGACCCAGTACTTC. It specifies CASRESLGPETQYF.

This clonotype has only one observation. The chain carries TRBV4-1 and TRBJ1-1; 7 nucleotides match TRBD1. This CDR3 is built from 16 residues. V lost 3 bases and J lost 3; bases outside the gene matches: 10. CDR1 is MGHRA, CDR2 YSYEKL, per germline. The CDR3 spells CASSQYSTGRDTEAFF. The CDR3 DNA reads as TGCGCCAGCAGCCAGTATTCGACAGGGAGGGACACTGAAGCTTTCTTT.

The chain has TRBV11-3 and TRBJ2-1; 10 nucleotides line up with TRBD1. Per germline, CDR1 SGHNT and CDR2 YENEEA. Trimming removed 0 bases from V and 3 bases from J; junction bases left unmatched: 5. The length of the CDR3 is 17 residues. The CDR3 spells CASSLDLGTGVYNEQFF. The CDR3, as DNA: TGTGCCAGCAGCTTAGATTTGGGGACAGGGGTCTACAATGAGCAGTTCTTC. Using reference TRBV11-3 and TRBJ2-1 for the parts outside the CDR3, the full variable domain is EAGVVQSPRYKIIEKKQPVAFWCNPISGHNTLYWYLQNLGQGPELLIRYENEEAVDDSQLPKDRFSAERLKGVDSTLKIQPAELGDSAVYLCASSLDLGTGVYNEQFFGPGTRLTVL.

The genes are TRBV19 and TRBJ1-6, with D possibly matching TRBD1 (5 bases). The CDR3 contains 13 residues. Germline V CDR1 and CDR2: LNHDA, SQIVND (reference sequence). V gave up 7 bases and J gave up 8 bases, with 12 bases separating them. The CDR3 DNA follows: TGTGCCAGTAATGGGGGGGGTGATTCACCCCTCCACTTT. It yields the protein CASNGGGDSPLHF.

This clonotype was detected a few times. The chain combines TRBV7-9 with TRBJ1-5; the D is unclear. In germline, CDR1 is SEHNR, CDR2 FQNEAQ (reference sequence). This CDR3 is 16 amino acids long. Trimming stripped 0 bases from V and 5 bases from J, with 14 bases between. The CDR3 bases are TGTGCCAGCAGCTTAGCAGGTCGCCCGCCGGATCAGCCCCAGCATTTT. This translates into CASSLAGRPPDQPQHF.

Only a few counts were recorded for this clonotype. The chain has TRBV2 and TRBJ2-5; TRBD2 matches 7 bases. The CDR3 loop spans 13 amino acids. Germline lookup yields CDR1 SNHLY and CDR2 FYNNEI. V was clipped by 5 bases and J by 5 bases; unmatched bases: 5. As DNA, the CDR3 is TGTGCCAGCAGTAAGACAGCGGGGGAGACCCAGTACTTC. Translation gives CASSKTAGETQYF.

This sequence joins TRBV7-2 and TRBJ2-1; 7 bases align to TRBD2. CDR1 is SGHTA and CDR2 is FQGNSA in the germline V gene. The CDR3 contains 15 residues. The V segment lost 5 bases and the J segment 10 bases; nucleotides outside the gene matches: 14. The CDR3 nucleotides are TGTGCCAGCAGCCCATCTCTATGGGTGGGAGGGGAGCAGTTCTTC. This translates into CASSPSLWVGGEQFF.

Only a few counts were recorded for this clonotype. The genes are TRBV7-2 and TRBJ1-5; D possibly corresponds to TRBD1 (5 bases). There are 15 residues in the CDR3. CDR1 and CDR2 (germline): SGHTA, FQGNSA. Deletions cut 3 bases from V and 7 bases from J, with 16 bases between. The CDR3 nucleotides read TGTGCCAGCAGCTTGTGGGGGGATCGAGGGCAGCCCCAGCATTTT. Its translation: CASSLWGDRGQPQHF. Full variable domain (outside the CDR3, taken from reference TRBV7-2 and TRBJ1-5): GAGVSQSPSNKVTEKGKDVELRCDPISGHTALYWYRQSLGQGLEFLIYFQGNSAPDKSGLPSDRFSAERTGGSVSTLTIQRTQQEDSAVYLCASSLWGDRGQPQHFGDGTRLSIL.

This clonotype was seen more than once but under ten times. The V call is TRBV4-1, the J call TRBJ1-2, with a possible D match to TRBD1 (5 bases). The V end lost 0 bases, the J end lost 4 bases, and 18 bases lay between the germline ends. The germline V gene encodes CDR1 MGHRA and CDR2 YSYEKL. The CDR3 extends over 17 amino acids. The CDR3 here is CASSQDLLGGSGYGYTF. The CDR3 DNA sequence: TGCGCCAGCAGCCAAGATCTTTTGGGGGGATCAGGCTATGGCTACACCTTC.

This clonotype came up many times. The chain uses TRBV7-2 and TRBJ1-5; 8 bases align to TRBD1. Germline V CDR1 and CDR2: SGHTA, FQGNSA. The ends lost 4 bases at V and 5 bases at J; junction bases unmatched: 16. The CDR3 runs 18 residues. The CDR3 DNA sequence: TGTGCCAGCAGCTATAGACCGGGACAGGATAACCTCGATCAGCCCCAGCATTTT. It codes for CASSYRPGQDNLDQPQHF.

The CDR3 protein is CASTLTRGSTEAFF. The CDR3 nucleotides read TGCGCCAGCACCTTAACCAGGGGCAGCACTGAAGCTTTCTTT. J is TRBJ1-1 and V is TRBV5-1; possible D gene TRBD1, 6 bases. CDR1 is SGHRS, CDR2 YFSETQ, per germline. V lost 6 bases and J lost 4, with 16 bases in between. The CDR3 loop spans 14 amino acids.

The chain combines TRBV19 with TRBJ1-1, with D perhaps matching TRBD1 (5 bases). CDR1 and CDR2 from the germline V gene are LNHDA and SQIVND (reference sequence). The CDR3 loop spans 14 amino acids. V dropped 5 bases and J dropped 7 bases, with 17 bases sitting between them. The CDR3: CASSLTVPDGEAFF. The CDR3 DNA reads as TGTGCCAGTAGTCTGACAGTCCCAGATGGTGAAGCTTTCTTT.

The gene calls are TRBV4-1 and TRBJ2-1; 9 nucleotides align to TRBD2. The germline CDR1 and CDR2 sequences are MGHRA and YSYEKL. The junction had 7 bases not matched to a gene; V was cut back by 1 base and J by 6 bases. The CDR3 consists of 16 residues. CDR3 amino acids: CASSQAGGGAANEQFF. The CDR3 nucleotides are TGCGCCAGCAGCCAAGCCGGCGGGGGGGCGGCCAATGAGCAGTTCTTC.

The chain has TRBV2 and TRBJ1-2; possible D gene TRBD1, 5 bases. This CDR3 is built from 13 residues. CDR1 and CDR2 from the germline V gene are SNHLY and FYNNEI. Trimming removed 10 bases at V and 2 bases at J, with 14 bases between. The CDR3 region is CATPAGLNYGYTF. As DNA, the CDR3 is TGTGCCACCCCCGCAGGGTTGAACTATGGCTACACCTTC.

The chain employs TRBV6-8 and TRBJ2-1; D may correspond to TRBD1 or TRBD2 (6 bases each). Germline values: CDR1 MNHGY, CDR2 SAAAGT. The CDR3 consists of 16 residues. The germline V and J ends were trimmed by 4 bases and 0 bases, with 13 bases remaining between them. The CDR3 reads CASSWSGASSYNEQFF. The CDR3 coding sequence is TGTGCCAGCAGTTGGTCGGGGGCAAGCTCCTACAATGAGCAGTTCTTC.

The chain employs TRBV27 and TRBJ1-1, with D tentatively TRBD1 (6 bases). V was cut by 1 base and J by 3 bases, with 18 bases left in between. The germline CDR1 and CDR2 sequences are MNHEY and SMNVEV (reference sequence). The CDR3 is 17 residues long. The CDR3: CASSLFWGSQGYTEAFF. The CDR3 bases are TGTGCCAGCAGTTTATTCTGGGGGTCACAGGGTTACACTGAAGCTTTCTTT.

This clonotype was counted many times. In DNA, the CDR3 is TGTGCCAGCAGCGTATCCAGGGGGGAGCTGTTTTTT. Translation: CASSVSRGELFF. V is TRBV11-2 and J is TRBJ2-2; D unresolved. Trimming stripped 5 bases from V and 8 bases from J, with 9 bases between. This CDR3 contains 12 residues. Germline V gene lookup returns CDR1 SGHAT and CDR2 FQNNGV.

The CDR3 is CASAGGRTDTQYF. Written as DNA, the CDR3 is TGTGCCAGCGCGGGGGGACGCACAGATACGCAGTATTTT. This chain connects TRBV6-6 to TRBJ2-3; 8 bases map to TRBD2. The germline gives CDR1 MNHNY, CDR2 SVGAGI (reference sequence). The CDR3 extends over 13 amino acids. V lost 8 bases to trimming and J lost 1 base; unmatched junction nucleotides: 2.

This clonotype was seen more than once but under ten times. The chain joins TRBV9 to TRBJ1-4; D is unresolved. Germline V gene data show CDR1 as SGDLS and CDR2 as YYNGEE. The CDR3 spans 14 residues. Trimming took off 4 bases at V and 11 bases at J, with 18 bases between the two ends. This CDR3 reads CASSPGTQTWKLFF. DNA of the CDR3: TGTGCCAGCAGCCCCGGTACGCAGACGTGGAAACTGTTTTTT.

This clonotype was detected a few times. V is TRBV6-5 and J is TRBJ1-5; no reliable D call. The CDR3 is made up of 13 amino acids. The germline CDR1 and CDR2 sequences are MNHEY and SVGAGI. V was pared by 6 bases and J by 6 bases, with 12 bases between. This CDR3 is CASRSGSGQPQHF. The DNA of the CDR3 is TGTGCCAGCAGAAGTGGTAGTGGTCAGCCCCAGCATTTT.

This clonotype was picked up one time. V is TRBV20-1 and J is TRBJ2-7, with 10 positions matching TRBD2. The length of the CDR3 is 16 residues. Per germline, CDR1 DFQATT and CDR2 SNEGSKA (reference sequence). J was trimmed by 3 bases and V by 1 base; bases with no gene match: 9. CDR3 coding DNA: TGCAGTGCTAGAGGACTAGCGGGCGAGGGATACTACGAGCAGTACTTC. Its protein product is CSARGLAGEGYYEQYF.

The chain is built from TRBV10-3 and TRBJ2-3; the D is unclear. Germline CDR1 and CDR2: ENHRY and SYGVKD. V shed 7 bases and J shed 0 bases, with 17 bases lying between them. The CDR3 is 16 residues long. CDR3 in DNA: TGTGCCATCAATCGGGCTACCCCACCTAGCACAGATACGCAGTATTTT. Encoded protein: CAINRATPPSTDTQYF.

The table lists this clonotype with many counts. This sequence joins TRBV7-9 and TRBJ2-2; D may correspond to TRBD1 or TRBD2 (5 bases each). Germline CDR1 SEHNR, CDR2 FQNEAQ (reference sequence). Trimming pared 6 bases from V and 1 base from J, leaving 12 bases between. This CDR3 comprises 15 residues. The CDR3: CASRSGTKNTGELFF. The CDR3 coding sequence is TGTGCCAGCAGGTCCGGGACCAAGAACACCGGGGAGCTGTTTTTT.

This clonotype has just a few counts. The CDR3 loop reads CASSSTAGELFF. DNA of the CDR3: TGTGCCAGCAGTTCAACAGCCGGGGAGCTGTTTTTT. The V and J genes are TRBV28 and TRBJ2-2; D is ambiguous. CDR3 length: 12 residues. V was pared by 4 bases and J by 6 bases, with 6 bases between. The germline V gene encodes CDR1 MDHEN and CDR2 SYDVKM.

The chain uses TRBV6-2 or TRBV6-3 and TRBJ2-1; TRBD1 aligns across 7 bases. V lost 2 bases and J lost 6; bases outside the gene matches: 10. CDR1 is MNHEY, CDR2 SVGEGT, per germline. CDR3 size: 16 residues. The CDR3 nucleotides read TGTGCCAGCAGTTACCTCCGGGACAGAGCATCCAATGAGCAGTTCTTC. This codes for CASSYLRDRASNEQFF.

This clonotype was recorded a few times. The CDR3 DNA sequence: TGTGCCACCAGCAGCTTCTGGGCAGATACGGGTGAAAAACTGTTTTTT. Its protein is CATSSFWADTGEKLFF. The V gene is TRBV15, the J gene TRBJ1-4; no clear D. This CDR3 has 16 amino acids. CDR1 is LNHNV and CDR2 is YYDKDF in the germline V gene (reference sequence). Between the trimmed V and J ends, which lost 3 bases and 7 bases, there was a span of 18 bases.

The genes are TRBV13 and TRBJ1-1; a weak D match, TRBD1 (6 bases). Germline V CDR1 and CDR2: PRHDT, FYEKMQ (reference sequence). This CDR3 is built from 15 residues. With 2 bases removed from V and 6 bases from J, the gap between germline ends came to 16 bases. The CDR3 reads CASSLSYRVGSEAFF. The CDR3 DNA sequence: TGTGCCAGCAGCTTAAGTTACAGGGTGGGTTCTGAAGCTTTCTTT.